The source of this TCR beta chain is a study of T cell responses to AZD1222 COVID-19 vaccine. Study-wide points: Repertoires were sampled only after the peak T cell response.

The method was immunoSEQ multiplex PCR; TCRdb's version includes in-frame clones alone and lacks a portion of them. The sample consists of about 200,000 clones, approximately 93% of them appearing once. Pooling covered second doses at about 4 or about 12 weeks. V was cut by 3 bases and J by 0 bases, with 12 bases left in between. Germline CDR1 reads SQVTM; CDR2 reads ANQGSEA. The CDR3 spans 15 residues. Of note for this clone: As yet, its antigen is unknown.

Specimen: peripheral blood, collected 28 days after the second AZD1222 dose. The chain couples TRBV29-1 to TRBJ1-3; the D gene is possibly TRBD1 (5 bases). The clonotype comes from an adult who received the AZD1222 COVID-19 vaccine. In DNA, the CDR3 is TGCAGCGTTGACCCCGAGGGGATCTCTGGAAACACCATATATTTT. Protein sequence: CSVDPEGISGNTIYF.